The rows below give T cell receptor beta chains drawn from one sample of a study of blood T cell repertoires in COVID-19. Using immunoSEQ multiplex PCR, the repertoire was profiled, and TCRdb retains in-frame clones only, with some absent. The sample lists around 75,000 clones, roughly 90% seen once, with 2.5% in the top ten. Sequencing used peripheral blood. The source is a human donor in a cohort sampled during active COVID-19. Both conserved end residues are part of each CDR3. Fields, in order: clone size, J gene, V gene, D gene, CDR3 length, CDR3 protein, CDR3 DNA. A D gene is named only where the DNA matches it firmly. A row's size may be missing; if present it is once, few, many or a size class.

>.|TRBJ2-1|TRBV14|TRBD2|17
CASSQEKLAGAYNEQFF
TGTGCCAGCAGCCAAGAGAAGCTAGCGGGAGCCTACAATGAGCAGTTCTTC
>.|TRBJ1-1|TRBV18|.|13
CASSQGVGTEAFF
TGTGCCAGCTCACAGGGGGTTGGAACTGAAGCTTTCTTT
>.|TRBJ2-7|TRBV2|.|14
CASRSTGRPYEQYF
TGTGCCAGCAGGTCGACAGGAAGACCCTACGAGCAGTACTTC
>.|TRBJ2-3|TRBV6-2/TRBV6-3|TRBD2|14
CASSSTSVTDTQYF
TGTGCCAGCAGTTCGACTAGCGTCACAGATACGCAGTATTTT
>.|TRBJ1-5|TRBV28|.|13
CASISIPNQPQHF
TGTGCCAGCATTTCCATTCCCAATCAGCCCCAGCATTTT
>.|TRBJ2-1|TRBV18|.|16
CASSPPGVRSYNEQFF
TGTGCCAGCTCACCTCCCGGGGTTCGGTCCTACAATGAGCAGTTCTTC
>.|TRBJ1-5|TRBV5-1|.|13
CASSPDTNQPQHF
TGCGCCAGCAGCCCTGACACGAATCAGCCCCAGCATTTT
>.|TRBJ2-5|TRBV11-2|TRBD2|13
CASNRAGVETQYF
TGTGCCAGCAACCGGGCGGGAGTGGAGACCCAGTACTTC
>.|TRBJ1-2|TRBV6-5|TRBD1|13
CATKDRINYGYTF
TGTGCCACCAAGGACAGGATTAACTATGGCTACACCTTC
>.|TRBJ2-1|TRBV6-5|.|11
CASRHGNEQFF
TGTGCCAGCAGGCACGGCAATGAGCAGTTCTTC
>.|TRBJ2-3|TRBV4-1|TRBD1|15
CASSQDRGLGDTQYF
TGCGCCAGCAGCCAAGACAGGGGGCTGGGAGATACGCAGTATTTT
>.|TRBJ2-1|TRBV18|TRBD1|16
CASSPPSRQGYNEQFF
TGTGCCAGCTCACCACCGAGTAGACAGGGGTACAATGAGCAGTTCTTC
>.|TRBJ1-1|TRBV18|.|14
CASSPDTSSTEAFF
TGTGCCAGCTCACCAGACACCTCGAGCACTGAAGCTTTCTTT
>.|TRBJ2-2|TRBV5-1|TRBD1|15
CASSSGTGNTGELFF
TGCGCCAGCAGCTCCGGGACAGGTAACACCGGGGAGCTGTTTTTT
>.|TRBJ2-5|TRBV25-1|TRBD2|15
CASSVMGLSKETQYF
TGTGCCAGCAGTGTGATGGGACTATCCAAGGAGACCCAGTACTTC
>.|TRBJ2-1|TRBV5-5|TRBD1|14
CASSFGTGINEQFF
TGTGCCAGCAGCTTTGGGACAGGGATCAATGAGCAGTTCTTC
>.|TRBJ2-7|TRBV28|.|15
CASSPPQQGTYEQYF
TGTGCCAGCAGTCCTCCTCAACAGGGTACCTACGAGCAGTACTTC
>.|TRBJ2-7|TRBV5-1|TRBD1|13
CASSSGTGNEQYF
TGCGCCAGCAGCTCCGGGACAGGGAACGAGCAGTACTTC
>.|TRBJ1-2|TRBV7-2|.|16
CASSLARTAANYGYTF
TGTGCCAGCAGCTTAGCTAGGACAGCCGCTAACTATGGCTACACCTTC
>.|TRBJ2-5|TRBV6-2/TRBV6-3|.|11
CASSYGQTQYF
TGTGCCAGCAGTTACGGGCAGACCCAGTACTTC
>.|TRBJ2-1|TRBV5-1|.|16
CASSLDWGRKSNEQFF
TGCGCCAGCAGCTTGGATTGGGGCCGGAAGTCCAATGAGCAGTTCTTC
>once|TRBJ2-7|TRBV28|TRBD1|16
CASSRTGTGSSYEQYF
TGTGCCAGCAGTCGAACCGGGACAGGGAGCTCCTACGAGCAGTACTTC
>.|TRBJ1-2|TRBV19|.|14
CASSIGPSNYGYTF
TGTGCCAGTAGTATTGGGCCTTCTAACTATGGCTACACCTTC
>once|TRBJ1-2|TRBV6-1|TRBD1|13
CASSDRQGTGYTF
TGTGCCAGCAGTGACCGACAGGGGACGGGCTACACCTTC
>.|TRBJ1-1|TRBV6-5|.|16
CASSYTHATLNTEAFF
TGTGCCAGCAGTTACACCCACGCTACCCTGAACACTGAAGCTTTCTTT
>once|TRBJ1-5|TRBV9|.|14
CASSTQGSNQPQHF
TGTGCCAGCAGCACTCAGGGAAGCAATCAGCCCCAGCATTTT
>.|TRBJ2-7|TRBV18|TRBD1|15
CASSQPGQGTYEQYF
TGTGCCAGCTCTCAGCCGGGACAGGGGACCTACGAGCAGTACTTC
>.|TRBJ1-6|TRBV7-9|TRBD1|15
CASSPTTGIDSPLHF
TGTGCCAGCAGCCCGACGACAGGGATCGATTCACCCCTCCACTTT
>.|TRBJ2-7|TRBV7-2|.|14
CASTPVVSSYEQYF
TGTGCCAGCACCCCGGTTGTAAGCTCCTACGAGCAGTACTTC
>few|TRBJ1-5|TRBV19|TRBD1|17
CASSIKLGTASNQPQHF
TGTGCCAGTAGTATAAAATTAGGGACAGCTAGCAATCAGCCCCAGCATTTT
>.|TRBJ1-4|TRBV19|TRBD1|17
CASSTGQGRGPNEKLFF
TGTGCCAGTAGTACCGGACAGGGACGGGGTCCTAATGAAAAACTGTTTTTT
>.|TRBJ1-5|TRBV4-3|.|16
CASSQGRQVVNQPQHF
TGCGCCAGCAGCCAAGGAAGACAGGTCGTAAATCAGCCCCAGCATTTT
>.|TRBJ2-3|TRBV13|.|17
CASSLGPDYLSTDTQYF
TGTGCCAGCAGCTTAGGTCCAGATTACCTTAGCACAGATACGCAGTATTTT